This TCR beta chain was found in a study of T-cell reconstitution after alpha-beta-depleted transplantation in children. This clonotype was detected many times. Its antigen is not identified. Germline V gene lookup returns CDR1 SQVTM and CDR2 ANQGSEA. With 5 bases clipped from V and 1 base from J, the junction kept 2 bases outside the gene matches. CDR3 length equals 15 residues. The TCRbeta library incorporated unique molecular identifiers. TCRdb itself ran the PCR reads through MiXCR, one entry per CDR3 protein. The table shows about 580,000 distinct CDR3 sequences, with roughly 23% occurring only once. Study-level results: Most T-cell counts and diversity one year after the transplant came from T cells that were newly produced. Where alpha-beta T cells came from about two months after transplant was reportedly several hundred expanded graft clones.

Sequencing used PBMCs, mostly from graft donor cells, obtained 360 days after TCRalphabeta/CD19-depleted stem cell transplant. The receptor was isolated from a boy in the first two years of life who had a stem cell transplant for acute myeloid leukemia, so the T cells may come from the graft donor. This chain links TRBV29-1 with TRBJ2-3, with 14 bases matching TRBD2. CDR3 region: CSVLGLAGGTDTQYF. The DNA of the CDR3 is TGCAGCGTTCTGGGACTAGCGGGGGGCACAGATACGCAGTATTTT.